This record looks at one T cell receptor (beta chain) sequence and its context. Its antigen is as yet unknown. 13 Jbeta primers and 60 Vbeta primers were used for the PCR. Data came from immunoSEQ multiplex PCR; TCRdb stores just in-frame clones and leaves some out. The sample shows roughly 110,000 clones, 71% of them seen only once. This record comes from a study of cytomegalovirus exposure and HLA in healthy donors. Study details: Unique TCRs from HLA-typed donors, roughly 89 million of them, were held in an early data release.

General study points: Productive status was seen about 90% or about 30% of the time for most TCR beta V segments in an earlier analysis. Most likely, a cluster of highly shared sequence variants arose as a sequencing artifact.

The CDR3 spans 16 residues. V gave up 5 bases and J gave up 3 bases; unmatched junction bases: 5. CDR1 MDHEN and CDR2 SYDVKM come from the germline V gene. The sequence was obtained from a female donor in good health and CMV-seronegative. The sequenced sample was PBMCs. The J gene is TRBJ2-3, the V gene TRBV28; 13 bases map to TRBD2. The CDR3 bases are TGTGCCAGCAGTACGGGACTAGCGGGATTAACAGATACGCAGTATTTT. Translation: CASSTGLAGLTDTQYF. The whole variable domain, remainder taken from reference TRBV28 and TRBJ2-3, is DVKVTQSSRYLVKRTGEKVFLECVQDMDHENMFWYRQDPGLGLRLIYFSYDVKMKEKGDIPEGYSVSREKKERFSLILESASTNQTSMYLCASSTGLAGLTDTQYFGPGTRLTVL.